The clone carrying this T cell receptor (beta chain) was recorded once. This sample was included in a study of CD8+ T cells in alopecia areata. V was clipped by 4 bases and J by 7 bases, with 8 bases between them. Germline V gene sequence: CDR1 SGHNT, CDR2 YYREEE (reference sequence). The CDR3 contains 12 residues. As the sequencing template, cDNA was produced by extracting RNA and reverse transcribing it. This table comes from immunoSEQ multiplex PCR, and its TCRdb copy is limited to in-frame clones, with some not included. Of 150,000 or so clones listed, around 87% are singletons. The clonotype was recovered from a human donor with alopecia areata. Specimen: CD8+ T cells sorted from blood, collected at week 0. The chain employs TRBV5-4 and TRBJ1-4; no firm D call. The chain's CDR3 is CASSTNAEKLFF. DNA of the CDR3: TGTGCCAGCAGCACAAATGCTGAAAAACTGTTTTTT.